The sample holds many counts of the clone carrying this T cell receptor (beta chain). Antigen unknown. This specimen comes from a study of T-cell reconstitution after alpha-beta-depleted transplantation in children. General observations from the study: Recipient T cells and thymic progenitors that survived were the source of the high TCRbeta diversity seen at day 60 in some patients. A year had passed since transplant, and T-cell counts and diversity by then came mostly from newly produced T cells.

This sample's TCRbeta library carried unique molecular identifier barcodes. Using its own MiXCR run on the PCR reads, TCRdb lists one record per CDR3 protein. The sample consists of some 550,000 distinct CDR3 sequences, roughly 23% of them appearing once. The starting material was PBMCs, mostly from graft donor cells, obtained 360 days after TCRalphabeta/CD19-depleted stem cell transplant. The sequence came from a boy in the first two years of life who had a stem cell transplant for acute myeloid leukemia, so the T cells may come from the graft donor.

The CDR3 protein is CSVAKGWELPSDNEQFF. DNA of the CDR3: TGCAGCGTTGCCAAGGGTTGGGAACTCCCTTCAGACAATGAGCAGTTCTTC. J is TRBJ2-1 and V is TRBV29-1; D ambiguous. V was cut by 4 bases and J by 5 bases, with 24 bases left in between. There are 17 residues in the CDR3. Germline V gene sequence: CDR1 SQVTM, CDR2 ANQGSEA.